This T cell receptor (beta chain) was retrieved from a study of CDR3 diversity in severe acne. Via MiXCR, TCRdb re-called the PCR reads, giving one row per CDR3 protein. The sample shows tens of thousands of distinct CDR3 sequences, approximately 51% of them seen only once. The CDR3 loop spans 13 amino acids. V was pared by 0 bases and J by 7 bases, with 9 bases between. Germline-derived CDR1 and CDR2 are SEHNR and FQNEAQ (reference sequence). This sequence joins TRBV7-9 and TRBJ1-1; possible D gene TRBD1, 6 bases. Material for sequencing was blood. The receptor's source is a male donor in good health, without acne. CDR3 loop: CASSLAGQNEAFF. Here the CDR3 DNA reads TGTGCCAGCAGCTTAGCGGGACAAAATGAAGCTTTCTTT.